The 29 T cell receptor beta chains listed next were all sequenced from one sample in a study of CD8+ T cells in alopecia areata. Extraction of RNA preceded its reverse transcription into cDNA, which served as the sequencing template. TCRdb's table, derived via immunoSEQ multiplex PCR, lists solely in-frame clones and lacks some. In the table there are approximately 150,000 clones, roughly 66% of which are singletons. Here the sequenced sample was CD8+ T cells sorted from blood, taken at week 0. The receptors derive from a human donor with alopecia areata.

The chain carries TRBV19 and TRBJ1-1; no firm D call. The V gene lost 3 bases and the J gene lost 0 bases, with 14 bases spanning the gap. The CDR3 has 16 residues. Germline loops: CDR1 LNHDA, CDR2 SQIVND (reference sequence). CDR3 sequence reads: CASSIGLWVMNTEAFF. In DNA, the CDR3 is TGTGCCAGTAGTATCGGATTGTGGGTCATGAACACTGAAGCTTTCTTT.

This CDR3 is CASSVWASGEQETQYF. In DNA form, the CDR3 reads TGTGCCAGCAGCGTATGGGCTAGCGGGGAGCAAGAGACCCAGTACTTC. V is TRBV9 and J is TRBJ2-5, with 9 bases lining up with TRBD2. CDR3 length: 16 amino acids. Germline loops: CDR1 SGDLS, CDR2 YYNGEE. Trimming removed 1 base from V and 2 bases from J; junction bases left unmatched: 6.

The V gene is TRBV29-1, the J gene TRBJ2-7; D gene uncertain. CDR1 is SQVTM, CDR2 ANQGSEA, per germline. Trimming shortened V by 7 bases and J by 1 base, and 17 bases separated the two germline ends. The CDR3 is 14 residues long. The CDR3 spells CSATAGLASYEQYF. The CDR3 coding sequence is TGCAGCGCCACAGCCGGTCTGGCATCCTACGAGCAGTACTTC.

The CDR3 DNA sequence: TGTGCCAGCAGCTTAGCAATGACGTCTCGGTATGGCTACACCTTC. Translation: CASSLAMTSRYGYTF. The rearrangement uses TRBV7-9 and TRBJ1-2; D not certain. V was cut by 0 bases and J by 5 bases, with 13 bases left in between. The germline V gene has CDR1 SEHNR and CDR2 FQNEAQ (reference sequence). The CDR3 runs to 15 residues. The full variable domain, rest sourced from reference TRBV7-9 and TRBJ1-2, is DTGVSQNPRHKITKRGQNVTFRCDPISEHNRLYWYRQTLGQGPEFLTYFQNEAQLEKSRLLSDRFSAERPKGSFSTLEIQRTEQGDSAMYLCASSLAMTSRYGYTFGSGTRLTVV.

A remark on this clone: One end of the junction varies from germline; a read error may be responsible. CDR3 region: CATSRDGNRPQHF. CDR3 coding DNA: TGTGCCACCAGCAGGGACGGTAATCGGCCCCAGCATTTT. The chain combines TRBV15 with TRBJ1-5, with D unclear. There are 13 residues in the CDR3. CDR1 is LNHNV and CDR2 is YYDKDF in the germline V gene (reference sequence).

The chain is built from TRBV5-1 and TRBJ1-6, with 7 bases that match TRBD1. CDR1 is SGHRS and CDR2 is YFSETQ in the germline V gene. The V segment lost 5 bases and the J segment 7 bases; nucleotides outside the gene matches: 6. The CDR3 has 14 residues. CDR3 region: CASSDREGNSPLHF. DNA of the CDR3: TGCGCCAGCAGTGACAGGGAGGGCAATTCACCCCTCCACTTT.

This chain uses TRBV27 with TRBJ1-5; no firm D call. Between the trimmed V and J ends, which lost 4 bases and 8 bases, there was a span of 18 bases. CDR1 is MNHEY and CDR2 is SMNVEV in the germline V gene (reference sequence). The CDR3 covers 15 residues. The CDR3 spells CASSYSWAAQEPQHF. For the CDR3, the DNA is TGTGCCAGCAGTTACAGTTGGGCCGCTCAGGAGCCCCAGCATTTT.

V is TRBV21-1 and J is TRBJ2-3; the table's D call, TRBD2, has no DNA check behind it. TRBV21-1 is flagged as a pseudogene. The CDR3 is 18 residues long. CDR3 in amino acids: CASSKALWPAGGTDTQYF. In nucleotides, the CDR3 is TGTGCCAGCAGCAAAGCATTATGGCCAGCGGGGGGGACAGATACGCAGTATTTT.

To note about this clone: The CDR3 ends on some other residue instead of the conserved phenylalanine or tryptophan, so this is likely a read error. The DNA is left out, because the CDR3 cannot be placed on it with certainty; the CDR3 is given as TCRdb lists it. The CDR3 reads CASKGQGGL. The chain combines TRBV23-1 with TRBJ2-7; no DNA check was done on the table's D call, TRBD1. TRBV23-1 is classed as an ORF, of uncertain function. The CDR3 totals 9 residues, both ends included.

Note on this clone: The sample holds other DNA sequences that translate to the same CDR3. The chain joins TRBV7-9 to TRBJ2-7; 7 bases line up with TRBD1. V lost 0 bases, J lost 0 bases, and 2 bases stayed unmatched. Germline loops: CDR1 SEHNR, CDR2 FQNEAQ (reference sequence). The CDR3 sequence is 15 residues long. As DNA, the CDR3 is TGTGCCAGCAGCTTAGCTAGGACAGGCTCCTACGAGCAGTACTTC. Residues: CASSLARTGSYEQYF. Complete variable domain (other parts from reference TRBV7-9 and TRBJ2-7): DTGVSQNPRHKITKRGQNVTFRCDPISEHNRLYWYRQTLGQGPEFLTYFQNEAQLEKSRLLSDRFSAERPKGSFSTLEIQRTEQGDSAMYLCASSLARTGSYEQYFGPGTRLTVT.

J is TRBJ2-1 and V is TRBV29-1; D gene unclear. Germline V CDR1 and CDR2: SQVTM, ANQGSEA. The length of the CDR3 is 14 residues. The V and J ends lost 3 bases and 3 bases respectively, with 12 bases between them. The CDR3 DNA follows: TGCAGCGTTGACGACTCTGTTCTCTACAATGAGCAGTTCTTC. Translating it yields CSVDDSVLYNEQFF.

Comments on this clone: The same CDR3 also results from other DNA sequences found in this sample. This chain uses TRBV9 with TRBJ2-7; 7 nucleotides match TRBD1. The CDR3 is 14 amino acids. With 0 bases clipped from V and 2 bases from J, the junction kept 2 bases outside the gene matches. Germline V gene sequence: CDR1 SGDLS, CDR2 YYNGEE. CDR3 DNA: TGTGCCAGCAGCGTAGGACAGGGACCCTACGAGCAGTACTTC. This encodes CASSVGQGPYEQYF. The variable domain in full, completed from reference TRBV9 and TRBJ2-7, reads DSGVTQTPKHLITATGQRVTLRCSPRSGDLSVYWYQQSLDQGLQFLIQYYNGEERAKGNILERFSAQQFPDLHSELNLSSLELGDSALYFCASSVGQGPYEQYFGPGTRLTVT.

This clone is a singleton in its sample. The chain is built from TRBV30 and TRBJ2-5; 13 bases line up with TRBD2. CDR3 length equals 17 residues. The junction had 10 bases not matched to a gene; V was cut back by 1 base and J by 5 bases. Germline V gene data show CDR1 as GTSNPN and CDR2 as SVGIG (reference sequence). The CDR3 region has the DNA TGTGCCTGGAGTGAGGGACTAGCGGGGATGTTTATGGAGACCCAGTACTTC. This codes for CAWSEGLAGMFMETQYF. The complete variable domain, with remaining parts taken from reference TRBV30 and TRBJ2-5, reads SQTIHQWPATLVQPVGSPLSLECTVEGTSNPNLYWYRQAAGRGLQLLFYSVGIGQISSEVPQNLSASRPQDRQFILSSKKLLLSDSGFYLCAWSEGLAGMFMETQYFGPGTRLLVL.

This chain uses TRBV27 with TRBJ2-2; the D call may be TRBD1 or TRBD2 (5 bases each). Looked up from germline, CDR1 is MNHEY and CDR2 is SMNVEV (reference sequence). The CDR3 covers 19 residues. V was trimmed by 0 bases and J by 5 bases, leaving 22 bases between them. The CDR3 nucleotides are TGTGCCAGCAGTTTATCAGGCCGGGTTGGGGGTAAGAAAACCGGGGAGCTGTTTTTT. Translated: CASSLSGRVGGKKTGELFF.

V gene TRBV19 combines with J gene TRBJ1-5; D unclear. Germline loops: CDR1 LNHDA, CDR2 SQIVND (reference sequence). This CDR3 region has 16 residues. The CDR3 spells CVTNGEATGGNQPQHF. The DNA of the CDR3 is TGTGTCACCAATGGGGAGGCCACCGGGGGCAATCAGCCCCAGCATTTT.

The chain uses TRBV13 and TRBJ1-4; D gene uncertain. CDR3 size: 16 residues. V gave up 4 bases and J gave up 2 bases, with 14 bases separating them. Germline V gene sequence: CDR1 PRHDT, CDR2 FYEKMQ (reference sequence). The CDR3 DNA reads as TGTGCCAGCAGCTCGACACCACCCGGCACTAATGAAAAACTGTTTTTT. It translates to CASSSTPPGTNEKLFF. The variable domain in full, completed from reference TRBV13 and TRBJ1-4, reads AAGVIQSPRHLIKEKRETATLKCYPIPRHDTVYWYQQGPGQDPQFLISFYEKMQSDKGSIPDRFSAQQFSDYHSELNMSSLELGDSALYFCASSSTPPGTNEKLFFGSGTQLSVL.

This chain joins TRBV7-9 and TRBJ2-3, with a possible D match to TRBD2 (6 bases). Trimming removed 9 bases from V and 6 bases from J, with 16 bases in between. Germline V gives CDR1 SEHNR, CDR2 FQNEAQ (reference sequence). The CDR3 runs to 13 residues. CDR3 in DNA: TGTGCCAGGGAGGGCAGGGATGCCGATACGCAGTATTTT. Amino acid sequence: CAREGRDADTQYF.

This clone was detected only a few times. The rearrangement joins TRBV6-5 to TRBJ1-2; D is ambiguous. In germline, CDR1 is MNHEY, CDR2 SVGAGI. This CDR3 region has 13 residues. V dropped 2 bases and J dropped 1 base, with 5 bases sitting between them. The CDR3 DNA follows: TGTGCCAGCAGTTACCAGTATAACTATGGCTACACCTTC. Encoded protein: CASSYQYNYGYTF.

This clone was detected only a few times. This chain connects TRBV7-9 to TRBJ1-1; no clear D. The germline V and J ends were trimmed by 8 bases and 1 base, with 17 bases remaining between them. The CDR3 covers 15 residues. Germline-derived CDR1 and CDR2 are SEHNR and FQNEAQ (reference sequence). In DNA, the CDR3 is TGTGCCAGCGCTCGACCCGGACGGACGAACACTGAAGCTTTCTTT. Translating gives CASARPGRTNTEAFF.

The V call is TRBV6-5, the J call TRBJ2-7; possible D gene TRBD1, 5 bases. There are 13 residues in the CDR3. CDR1 is MNHEY and CDR2 is SVGAGI in the germline V gene. Trimming left V 5 bases short and J 3 bases short, with 11 bases between. The CDR3 spells CASSPTGYYEQYF. The CDR3 bases are TGTGCCAGCAGTCCTACAGGTTACTACGAGCAGTACTTC.

A word on this clone: Other DNA sequences from this sample encode an identical CDR3 as well. The chain combines TRBV30 with TRBJ2-2; D is unresolved. This CDR3 spans 12 amino acids. Germline V gene data show CDR1 as GTSNPN and CDR2 as SVGIG (reference sequence). Trimming removed 1 base from V and 5 bases from J, with 5 bases in between. As DNA, the CDR3 is TGTGCCTGGAGTGCCGGTACCGGGGAGCTGTTTTTT. Protein sequence: CAWSAGTGELFF.

The chain couples TRBV5-4 to TRBJ2-6; D is undetermined. This CDR3 is 13 amino acids long. V was cut by 0 bases and J by 8 bases, with 6 bases left in between. Germline V lookup: CDR1 SGHNT, CDR2 YYREEE (reference sequence). As DNA, the CDR3 is TGTGCCAGCAGCTTGGACTGGTCCAACGTCCTGACTTTC. It encodes CASSLDWSNVLTF.

To note about this clone: The identical CDR3 is also encoded by other nucleotide sequences in the sample. V and J are TRBV29-1 and TRBJ2-2; D call uncertain. V gave up 4 bases and J gave up 3 bases, with 6 bases separating them. CDR1 is SQVTM, CDR2 ANQGSEA, per germline. The length of the CDR3 is 12 residues. The CDR3: CSVVWDTGELFF. The CDR3 coding sequence is TGCAGCGTTGTCTGGGACACCGGGGAGCTGTTTTTT.

The chain uses TRBV4-1 and TRBJ1-1, with no clear D. The length of the CDR3 is 13 residues. Trimming took 6 bases from V and 1 from J, leaving 9 bases between them. Germline-derived CDR1 and CDR2 are MGHRA and YSYEKL. The CDR3 bases are TGCGCCAGCAGAAGGCAAACGAACACTGAAGCTTTCTTT. Its translation: CASRRQTNTEAFF.

The chain has TRBV6-5 and TRBJ2-5, with 7 bases lining up with TRBD1. V lost 0 bases and J lost 5; bases outside the gene matches: 6. CDR1 is MNHEY and CDR2 is SVGAGI in the germline V gene. There are 15 residues in the CDR3. The CDR3 DNA sequence: TGTGCCAGCAGTTACTCGAGGGGGCCGCGGGAGACCCAGTACTTC. It specifies CASSYSRGPRETQYF.

This rearrangement joins TRBV23-1 to TRBJ2-1; D call uncertain. TRBV23-1 is an ORF, with its function uncertain. There are 13 residues in the CDR3. V dropped 4 bases and J dropped 13 bases, with 17 bases sitting between them. CDR3 DNA: TGCGCCAGCAGTCGCCCACCCCCTTCTCAACAGTTCTTC. This gives the protein CASSRPPPSQQFF.

This clone was detected a few times. In nucleotides, the CDR3 is TGCAGCACCCATCCATCCACTAGCGGGGGTTACAATGAGCAGTTCTTC. As protein: CSTHPSTSGGYNEQFF. The chain is built from TRBV29-1 and TRBJ2-1, with 11 bases that match TRBD2. The CDR3 consists of 16 residues. The junction had 13 bases not matched to a gene; V was cut back by 8 bases and J by 4 bases. In germline, CDR1 is SQVTM, CDR2 ANQGSEA.

This clone showed up just once. The rearrangement uses TRBV5-6 and TRBJ1-2; tentatively, D is TRBD1 (5 bases). Trimming pared 3 bases from V and 3 bases from J, leaving 12 bases between. The germline CDR1 and CDR2 sequences are SGHDT and YYEEEE. The CDR3 consists of 14 residues. CDR3 sequence reads: CASSYLEGDYGYTF. Written as DNA, the CDR3 is TGTGCCAGCAGCTACCTTGAAGGGGACTATGGCTACACCTTC.

By share, this clone counts as large. Here the CDR3 DNA reads TGTGCCAGCAGCCCCGGGACAGGGGCCTACAATGAGCAGTTCTTC. This codes for CASSPGTGAYNEQFF. The chain links TRBV7-9 to TRBJ2-1; 10 nucleotides line up with TRBD1. After removal of 5 bases from V and 2 bases from J, the junction contained 3 bases not matched to a gene. The CDR3 covers 15 residues. Germline V gene lookup returns CDR1 SEHNR and CDR2 FQNEAQ (reference sequence). Variable domain in full (rest from reference TRBV7-9 and TRBJ2-1): DTGVSQNPRHKITKRGQNVTFRCDPISEHNRLYWYRQTLGQGPEFLTYFQNEAQLEKSRLLSDRFSAERPKGSFSTLEIQRTEQGDSAMYLCASSPGTGAYNEQFFGPGTRLTVL.